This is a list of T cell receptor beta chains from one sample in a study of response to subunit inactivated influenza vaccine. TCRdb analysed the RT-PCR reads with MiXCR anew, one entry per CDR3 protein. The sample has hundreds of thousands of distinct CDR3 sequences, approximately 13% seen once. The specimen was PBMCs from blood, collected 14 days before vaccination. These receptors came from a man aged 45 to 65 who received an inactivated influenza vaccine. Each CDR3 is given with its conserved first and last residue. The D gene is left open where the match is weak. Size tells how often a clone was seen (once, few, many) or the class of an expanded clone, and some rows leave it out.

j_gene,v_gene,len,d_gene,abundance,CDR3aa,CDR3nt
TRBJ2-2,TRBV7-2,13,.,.,CASSSAFGGELFF,TGTGCCAGCAGCTCCGCTTTTGGCGGGGAGCTGTTTTTT
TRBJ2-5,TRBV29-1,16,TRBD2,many,CSVGGLAGDYQETQYF,TGCAGCGTCGGGGGACTAGCGGGTGACTACCAAGAGACCCAGTACTTC
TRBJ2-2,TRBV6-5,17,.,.,CASSYSISRPNTGELFF,TGTGCCAGCAGTTACTCGATTTCCCGTCCGAACACCGGGGAGCTGTTTTTT
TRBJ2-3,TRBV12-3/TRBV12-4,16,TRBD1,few,CASSSADRGPRDTQYF,TGTGCCAGCAGTTCAGCGGACAGGGGGCCAAGGGATACGCAGTATTTT
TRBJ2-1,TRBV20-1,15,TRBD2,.,CSAGLAGGPYNEQFF,TGCAGTGCTGGCTTAGCGGGAGGGCCCTACAATGAGCAGTTCTTC
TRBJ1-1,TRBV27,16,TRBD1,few,CASSPGTGRVNTEAFF,TGTGCCAGCAGTCCTGGGACAGGTCGAGTAAACACTGAAGCTTTCTTT
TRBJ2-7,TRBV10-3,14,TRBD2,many,CAIRRLAGDYEQYF,TGTGCCATCAGACGACTAGCGGGAGACTACGAGCAGTACTTC
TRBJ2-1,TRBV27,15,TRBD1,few,CASSTLGTGFNEQFF,TGTGCCAGCAGTACCCTCGGGACAGGGTTCAATGAGCAGTTCTTC
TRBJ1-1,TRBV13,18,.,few,CASSLEGWDSIQNTEAFF,TGTGCCAGCAGCTTAGAGGGCTGGGACTCAATACAGAACACTGAAGCTTTCTTT
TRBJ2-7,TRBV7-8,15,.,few,CASSLGAGVEYEQYF,TGTGCCAGCAGCTTAGGGGCAGGGGTAGAGTACGAGCAGTACTTC
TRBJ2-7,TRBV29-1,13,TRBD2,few,CSVGGGIGNEQYF,TGCAGCGTTGGCGGGGGGATTGGCAACGAGCAGTACTTC
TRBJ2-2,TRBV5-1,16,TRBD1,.,CASSTGTGGISGELFF,TGCGCCAGCAGCACTGGGACAGGGGGCATCTCAGGGGAGCTGTTTTTT
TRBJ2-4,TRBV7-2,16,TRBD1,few,CASMPQIRDRGDIQYF,TGTGCCAGCATGCCACAGATCCGGGACAGGGGTGACATTCAGTACTTC
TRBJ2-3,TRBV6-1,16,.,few,CASSPARDTVADTQYF,TGTGCCAGCAGTCCAGCGAGGGACACGGTGGCAGATACGCAGTATTTT
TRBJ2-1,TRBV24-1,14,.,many,CATSDSDGYNEQFF,TGTGCCACCAGTGATTCGGACGGGTACAATGAGCAGTTCTTC
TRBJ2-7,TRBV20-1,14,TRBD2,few,CSATGGLAGKEQYF,TGCAGTGCTACGGGAGGACTAGCGGGAAAAGAGCAGTACTTC
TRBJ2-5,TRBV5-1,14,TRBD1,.,CASSIRGQGETQYF,TGCGCCAGCAGCATCAGGGGACAGGGCGAGACCCAGTACTTC
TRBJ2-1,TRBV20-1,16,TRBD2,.,CSASRVSGGYYNEQFF,TGCAGTGCTAGTAGGGTGAGCGGGGGGTACTACAATGAGCAGTTCTTC